This T cell receptor (beta chain) appears in the sequencing data of a study of blood T cell repertoires in COVID-19. Looking at the study overall: COVID-19 samples, acute and convalescent, were from the United States, Italy and Spain. Nucleic acid was either cDNA or gDNA, and it came from T cells, B-cell-depleted T cells, or PBMCs.

In the source study's methods: Reference gene primer amplification gave estimated nucleated cell counts. The table came from immunoSEQ multiplex PCR; TCRdb's copy has only in-frame clones and leaves some out. V and J calls and clone size are as listed in that table; D and trimming were resolved from the DNA. The sample carries more than 100,000 clones, about 91% recorded once. The CDR3 spans 15 residues. Germline CDR1 and CDR2: SQVTM and ANQGSEA. After removal of 7 bases from V and 8 bases from J, the junction contained 11 bases not matched to a gene. Sequenced input: peripheral blood. V gene TRBV29-1 combines with J gene TRBJ2-1; 13 nucleotides match TRBD2. This receptor was obtained from a woman in her fifties or sixties with active or convalescent COVID-19. The CDR3 is CSDHWTSGSKDEQFF. CDR3 nucleotides: TGCAGCGATCACTGGACTAGCGGGAGTAAAGATGAGCAGTTCTTC.